The T cell receptor beta chain described here comes from a study of T cell responses to AZD1222 COVID-19 vaccine. General study results and limits: Seropositive at baseline were only 5 or 6 AZD1222 recipients. The donor cohort was predominantly white British with a female majority, and clonal diversity may have been underestimated.

This clone was counted a few times. Its target is not known. Assay: immunoSEQ multiplex PCR; the TCRdb copy retains only in-frame clones and omits some. Among roughly 150,000 clones, 90% were seen once, and the ten largest hold 1.5% to 2%. The clonotype was recovered from an adult in good health. The material was peripheral blood, obtained on day 0 of AZD1222 vaccination.

The CDR3 sequence is CASSQAWVNTEAFF. In nucleotides, the CDR3 is TGTGCCAGCAGCCAAGCTTGGGTAAACACTGAAGCTTTCTTT. The chain links TRBV3-1 (or the pseudogene TRBV3-2) to TRBJ1-1, with no clear D. The germline CDR1 and CDR2 sequences are LGHDT and YNNKEL (reference sequence). This CDR3 region has 14 residues. The V and J ends lost 1 base and 2 bases respectively, with 8 bases between them.